Each of the 16 T cell receptor beta chains below was sequenced from the same sample in a study of T cells in women clearing cervical HPV infection. Clones were read by immunoSEQ multiplex PCR, and TCRdb kept only the in-frame ones, dropping some. This sample's clone table lists some 43,000 clones. What was sequenced was blood buffy coat. These receptors were obtained from a woman between 18 and 70 years old with a cervical HPV16 infection that either progressed to CIN3+ or cleared (not recorded which).

On this clone: Coverage ceases 3 residues before the CDR3 finishes, and the germline J gene fills in the end. This chain links TRBV2 with TRBJ1-1, with D hard to call. V was trimmed by 7 bases and J by 1 base, leaving 7 bases between them. Per the germline V gene, CDR1 is SNHLY and CDR2 is FYNNEI. CDR3 length equals 12 residues. Incomplete CDR3 DNA: TGTGCCAGCACCGACACGAACACTGAA. It encodes CASTDTNTE. The entire CDR3 is CASTDTNTEAFF.

With regard to this clone: The read gets to within 3 residues of the CDR3 end, and the germline J gene fills in the rest. This chain connects TRBV25-1 to TRBJ2-1; TRBD1 matches at 7 bases. V lost 2 bases, J lost 1 base, and 2 bases stayed unmatched. Germline CDR1 reads MGHDK; CDR2 reads SYGVNS. The CDR3 length is 15 residues. The part of the CDR3 DNA that was read is TGTGCCAGCAGTGAACCGGGACAGTCCTACAATGAG. This sequence encodes CASSEPGQSYNE. The entire CDR3 reads CASSEPGQSYNEQFF.

On this clone: The read comes to an end 3 residues before the CDR3 does, leaving the germline J gene to fill in the end. The chain is built from TRBV19 and TRBJ1-4, with 7 bases lining up with TRBD1. The V and J ends lost 3 bases and 5 bases, in that order; junction bases with no gene match: 6. The CDR3 has 15 residues. In germline, CDR1 is LNHDA, CDR2 SQIVND (reference sequence). The CDR3 DNA, read in part, is TGTGCCAGTAGTATGGGGGACAGAGCCAATGAAAAA. Its translation: CASSMGDRANEK. The full CDR3 sequence reads CASSMGDRANEKLFF.

A word on this clone: The CDR3 end is not reached by the read, which stops 3 residues before it; the germline J gene fills it in. This sample also contains other DNA sequences that code for the same CDR3. The gene calls are TRBV18 and TRBJ1-1; D is possibly TRBD1 (6 bases). V was clipped by 0 bases and J by 1 base, with 6 bases between them. The CDR3 sequence is 14 residues long. The germline gives CDR1 KGHSH, CDR2 LQKENI. CDR3 loop: CASSPPGGNTEAFF. The covered CDR3 bases are TGTGCCAGCTCACCACCAGGGGGGAACACTGAA.

To note about this clone: The read terminates 3 residues before the CDR3 end, so the remaining end is supplied by the germline J gene. The chain is built from TRBV7-3 and TRBJ2-4; the D is unclear. The germline V gene encodes CDR1 SGHTA and CDR2 FQGTGA. There are 15 residues in the CDR3. CDR3 bases read: TGTGCCAGCAGCTTAGATGCTAAAGCAGACTCCGGT. Translated, it gives CASSLDAKADSG. The full CDR3 is CASSLDAKADSGQYF.

In the case of this clone: From the germline J gene comes the end of the CDR3, since the read stops 3 residues before it. V usage is TRBV29-1 and J usage is TRBJ2-5, with TRBD1 identical over 8 bases. The V gene's germline CDR1 is SQVTM and CDR2 ANQGSEA. V was pared by 7 bases and J by 5 bases, with 6 bases of the junction left unmatched. The CDR3 spans 12 residues. The covered CDR3 bases are TGCAGCGCGGACAGGGAGACGGAGACC. Protein: CSADRETET. The whole CDR3 reads CSADRETETQYF.

Of note for this clone: The read ends 3 residues shy of where the CDR3 ends; the end is completed using the germline J gene. This chain uses TRBV7-9 with TRBJ1-2; D is uncertain. CDR1 SEHNR and CDR2 FQNEAQ come from the germline V gene (reference sequence). CDR3 size: 12 residues. The CDR3 reads CASSSGRGGYTF. CDR3 DNA (partial): TGTGCCAGCAGCTCCGGACGGGGAGGC.

To note about this clone: The CDR3 goes on 3 residues after the read ends, and that part is filled in from the germline J gene. V and J are TRBV7-6 and TRBJ1-1; 8 positions match TRBD1. The ends lost 5 bases at V and 0 bases at J; junction bases unmatched: 11. CDR3 length: 17 residues. From germline, CDR1 is SGHVS and CDR2 FNYEAQ. Incomplete CDR3 DNA: TGTGCCAGCAGCCTCCTGGCCCCGACAGGGGTGAACACTGAA. It is translated as CASSLLAPTGVNTE. The CDR3 in full is CASSLLAPTGVNTEAFF.

A note on this clone: The read stops 3 residues short of the end of the CDR3; the missing end is completed from the germline J gene. This rearrangement joins TRBV10-2 to TRBJ1-1; D unclear. The V end lost 4 bases, the J end lost 6 bases, and 15 bases lay between the germline ends. Germline CDR1 and CDR2: WSHSY and SAAADI. The CDR3 extends over 14 amino acids. CDR3 residues: CASSVGGGAAEAFF. The sequenced part of the CDR3 DNA is TGCGCCAGCAGTGTTGGCGGAGGCGCGGCTGAA.

CDR3 DNA (partial): TGTGCCAGCAGCTCCCGGGTCGGCACAGATACG. Translating it yields CASSSRVGTDT. The whole CDR3 is CASSSRVGTDTQYF. V usage is TRBV7-3 and J usage is TRBJ2-3; D not resolved. The CDR3 end lies 3 residues beyond the end of the read and is filled in from the germline J gene. Germline V gene data show CDR1 as SGHTA and CDR2 as FQGTGA. The CDR3 is made up of 14 amino acids. V gave up 4 bases and J gave up 1 base, with 9 bases separating them.

Concerning this clone: Read sequence stops 3 residues before the CDR3 end, and the germline J gene provides the missing end. The chain carries TRBV7-9 and TRBJ2-1; D gene ambiguous. The germline V gene encodes CDR1 SEHNR and CDR2 FQNEAQ (reference sequence). The CDR3 is 13 amino acids. Trimming stripped 5 bases from V and 8 bases from J, with 13 bases between. Partial CDR3 DNA: TGTGCCAGCAGCCGCGTCGGTCCCGATGAG. It specifies CASSRVGPDE. The full CDR3 reads CASSRVGPDEQFF.

Comment on this clone: The CDR3 end is not reached by the read, which stops 3 residues before it; the germline J gene fills it in. V usage is TRBV13 and J usage is TRBJ2-1, with D possibly matching TRBD2 (5 bases). CDR3 size: 14 residues. V gave up 5 bases and J gave up 9 bases, with 17 bases separating them. Germline values: CDR1 PRHDT, CDR2 FYEKMQ (reference sequence). The part of the CDR3 DNA that was read is TGTGCCAGCAGCCGCCTGCGGGCCTCCCTTGAG. Residues: CASSRLRASLE. In full, the CDR3 is CASSRLRASLEQFF.

Comment on this clone: The observed sequence ends 3 residues before the CDR3 terminus, with the missing tail filled in from the germline J gene. The chain carries TRBV4-1 and TRBJ2-7; D gene ambiguous. This CDR3 comprises 15 residues. The germline CDR1 and CDR2 sequences are MGHRA and YSYEKL. The ends were cut back, 0 bases at V and 3 bases at J, with 12 bases in the middle. The CDR3 loop reads CASSQESNSNYEQYF. Incomplete CDR3 DNA: TGCGCCAGCAGCCAAGAGTCGAACAGCAACTACGAG.

Points on this clone: Read coverage stops 3 residues before the CDR3 terminus; the germline J gene supplies the remainder. This chain links TRBV20-1 with TRBJ1-5; 7 nucleotides line up with TRBD1. Germline values: CDR1 DFQATT, CDR2 SNEGSKA (reference sequence). J gave up 1 base and V 1 base, and 1 base lay outside the gene matches. CDR3 length: 14 residues. The CDR3 DNA, read in part, is TGCAGTGCTAGAGGGGGACAGAGCAATCAGCCC. The encoded protein is CSARGGQSNQP. The CDR3 in full is CSARGGQSNQPQHF.

About this clone: Read data end 3 residues before the CDR3 end; the end is taken from the germline J gene. The genes are TRBV6-1 and TRBJ1-2; D possibly corresponds to TRBD1 (6 bases). Trimming cost V 1 base and J 4 bases, with 10 bases left between them. Per the germline V gene, CDR1 is MNHNS and CDR2 is SASEGT. This CDR3 has 14 amino acids. This CDR3 reads CASSEGGQFYGYTF. The covered CDR3 bases are TGTGCCAGCAGTGAAGGGGGGCAGTTCTATGGC.

Comments on this clone: With the read ending 3 residues before the CDR3 end, the germline J gene is used to fill in that end. V is TRBV5-1 and J is TRBJ2-7; D remains unclear. Trimming removed 0 bases at V and 3 bases at J, with 16 bases between. There are 16 residues in the CDR3. CDR1 and CDR2 from the germline V gene are SGHRS and YFSETQ. The covered CDR3 bases are TGCGCCAGCAGCTTGGGGGCTTCAACGGAACTCTACGAG. It codes for CASSLGASTELYE. The entire CDR3 reads CASSLGASTELYEQYF.